Listed below are T cell receptor beta chains from one sample, sequenced in a study of blood T cells in healthy people across ages. MiXCR, applied by TCRdb to the 5' RACE reads, yields one record per CDR3 protein. The sample contains around 870,000 distinct CDR3 sequences, less than 35% of which appear only once. What was sequenced was blood. The receptors shown here come from an elderly woman in good health. The CDR3 runs from the conserved cysteine through the conserved F or W. D genes are given only for firm matches.

v_gene	d_gene	j_gene	CDR3aa
TRBV6-5	NA	TRBJ1-1	CASSYYGGEAFF
TRBV29-1	NA	TRBJ1-5	CSVRYAVDQPQHF
TRBV20-1	NA	TRBJ2-3	CSARISGTGSARYF
TRBV5-4	NA	TRBJ1-2	CASSWGELGSYTF
TRBV28	NA	TRBJ1-2	CASSLSRGAGNYGYTF
TRBV11-2	NA	TRBJ2-2	CASSLNLVQGVAGELFF
TRBV20-1	NA	TRBJ1-5	CSARPLRGGSNQPQHF
TRBV4-1	TRBD2	TRBJ2-3	CASSQRTSGGFTDTQYF
TRBV20-1	TRBD2	TRBJ2-5	CSARSGSGGAEKTQYF
TRBV2	NA	TRBJ1-2	CASSGRRESGYTF
TRBV18	NA	TRBJ1-1	CASSPQRDLNTEAFF
TRBV7-2	TRBD2	TRBJ2-1	CASSSNLGYAGGKFF
TRBV12-3/TRBV12-4	NA	TRBJ2-3	CASSVGAGMQYF
TRBV12-3/TRBV12-4	TRBD1	TRBJ1-1	CASTDRVPNTEAFF
TRBV20-1	NA	TRBJ1-5	CSAGGGAGQPQHF
TRBV10-3	TRBD2	TRBJ2-3	CAISEKSSGGSSTDTQYF
TRBV10-3	TRBD1	TRBJ1-2	CAISSEDRELKGYTF
TRBV5-1	NA	TRBJ1-1	CASSLEMGPNTEAFF
TRBV4-3	TRBD2	TRBJ2-3	CASSQGVFTSGPGTQYF
TRBV6-2/TRBV6-3	NA	TRBJ1-2	CASRPGRGTYGYTF
TRBV4-1	TRBD1	TRBJ2-1	CASSQLPDRVSYNEQFF
TRBV4-3	TRBD2	TRBJ2-1	CASSQTSGGPYEQFF
TRBV29-1	NA	TRBJ1-2	CSAYISTGRGGYTF
TRBV7-9	TRBD2	TRBJ2-1	CASSPRRGVLYNEQFF
TRBV29-1	TRBD1	TRBJ2-1	CSVGRTGDNEQFF
TRBV19	NA	TRBJ2-1	CASSFINEQFF
TRBV12-3/TRBV12-4	TRBD1	TRBJ1-2	CASSPADRGLGYTF
TRBV7-2	TRBD2	TRBJ2-7	CASSLGQWDYLDEQYF
TRBV7-8	NA	TRBJ1-5	CASSYDTGSGQPQHF
TRBV4-3	TRBD2	TRBJ2-4	CVSSQEISRGGNEQYF
TRBV7-2	TRBD2	TRBJ2-1	CASSLVSSGGYNEQFF
TRBV12-3/TRBV12-4	TRBD1	TRBJ1-2	CASSSLDRDYGYTF
TRBV11-2	NA	TRBJ2-2	CASSLRGRRHTGELFF
TRBV28	TRBD2	TRBJ2-7	CASHSGSGGYEQYF
TRBV7-8	NA	TRBJ2-3	CASSSSRGGAIPTDTQYF
TRBV6-6	NA	TRBJ1-2	CASNGEASGYTF